The clone carrying this T cell receptor (beta chain) was picked up many times. This entry belongs to a study of CD8 T cells in ankylosing spondylitis. TCRdb recomputed calls from the 5' RACE reads with MiXCR, one row per CDR3 protein. This sample has 250,000 or so distinct CDR3 sequences, with roughly a tenth found just once. The CDR3 covers 14 residues. The germline V gene encodes CDR1 SGHVS and CDR2 FQNEAQ. Trimming at V came to 3 bases and at J to 7 bases, leaving 1 base not matched to a gene. The rearrangement links TRBV7-8 to TRBJ1-6; TRBD1 matches at 9 bases. The sequence was collected from a male donor with ankylosing spondylitis or in good health (not recorded which). The sequenced sample was blood, either unsorted or a sorted T cell fraction (not recorded which). The CDR3 region is CASSFDRGNSPLHF. The CDR3 region has the DNA TGTGCCAGCAGCTTTGACAGGGGGAATTCACCCCTCCACTTT.